Shown below are 14 T cell receptor beta chains from a single sample sequenced in a study of cytomegalovirus exposure and HLA in healthy donors. Profiled with immunoSEQ multiplex PCR; TCRdb holds only in-frame clones, not every one. The table shows some 130,000 clones, with 89% occurring only once. The specimen was PBMCs. The receptors were gathered from a young woman in good health and CMV-seronegative.

The chain's CDR3 is CASSVAGWGHQETQYF. CDR3 nucleotides: TGTGCCAGCAGCGTAGCTGGCTGGGGGCACCAAGAGACCCAGTACTTC. The gene calls are TRBV9 and TRBJ2-5; a weak D match, TRBD1 (6 bases). There are 16 residues in the CDR3. The V gene lost 0 bases and the J gene lost 0 bases, with 12 bases spanning the gap. Per the germline V gene, CDR1 is SGDLS and CDR2 is YYNGEE.

The chain uses TRBV9 and TRBJ1-3, with a weak D call TRBD1 (5 bases). V was pared by 3 bases and J by 1 base, with 20 bases between. The CDR3 runs to 18 residues. Looked up from germline, CDR1 is SGDLS and CDR2 is YYNGEE. DNA for the CDR3: TGTGCCAGCAGCGGACGTTCTCGCGGGGCGGAATCTGGAAACACCATATATTTT. Translating it yields CASSGRSRGAESGNTIYF.

The rearrangement links TRBV15 to TRBJ1-6, with D maybe TRBD1 (5 bases). The CDR3 has 14 amino acids. Germline CDR1 and CDR2: LNHNV and YYDKDF (reference sequence). Trimming removed 8 bases from V and 17 bases from J, with 25 bases in between. CDR3 sequence reads: CATFIGQGLDKVHF. CDR3 nucleotides: TGTGCCACCTTTATAGGGCAGGGTTTAGATAAGGTCCACTTT.

The genes are TRBV9 and TRBJ2-4, with D hard to call. CDR1 is SGDLS, CDR2 YYNGEE, per germline. The V gene lost 4 bases and the J gene lost 0 bases, with 14 bases spanning the gap. The CDR3 totals 16 residues. CDR3 bases: TGTGCCAGCAGCCCCCGGTGCTGCCTAGCCAAAAACATTCAGTACTTC. Translation: CASSPRCCLAKNIQYF.

This rearrangement joins TRBV18 to TRBJ1-1, with TRBD1 matching 9 bases. In germline, CDR1 is KGHSH, CDR2 LQKENI. CDR3 length equals 12 residues. The V gene end was trimmed by 8 bases and the J gene end by 14 bases; junction bases not matched to a gene: 12. The CDR3 sequence is CASGDRDRVCFF. CDR3 bases: TGTGCCAGCGGGGATAGGGACAGGGTTTGCTTCTTT. The variable domain in full, completed from reference TRBV18 and TRBJ1-1, reads NAGVMQNPRHLVRRRGQEARLRCSPMKGHSHVYWYRQLPEEGLKFMVYLQKENIIDESGMPKERFSAEFPKEGPSILRIQQVVRGDSAAYFCASGDRDRVCFFGQGTRLTVV.

The chain combines TRBV18 with TRBJ1-6, with 7 bases that match TRBD1. The length of the CDR3 is 15 residues. Losses at the gene ends were 1 base for V and 8 bases for J; bases not matched to a gene: 5. Germline CDR1 KGHSH, CDR2 LQKENI. The CDR3: CASSPRGQGDSPLHF. The CDR3 DNA sequence: TGTGCCAGCTCACCACGGGGTCAGGGGGATTCACCCCTCCACTTT.

The J gene is TRBJ2-7, the V gene TRBV4-1; D is unresolved. The V and J ends lost 0 bases and 3 bases respectively, with 12 bases between them. CDR1 and CDR2 from the germline V gene are MGHRA and YSYEKL. This CDR3 is built from 15 residues. Written as DNA, the CDR3 is TGCGCCAGCAGCCAAGAGGGCGACCCTCTCTACGAGCAGTACTTC. Translated: CASSQEGDPLYEQYF.

V gene TRBV29-1 combines with J gene TRBJ2-5; TRBD2 matches 8 bases. J lost 4 bases, V lost 7 bases, and 8 bases had no gene match. This CDR3 contains 13 residues. Germline CDR1 SQVTM, CDR2 ANQGSEA. CDR3 in amino acids: CSGSARGGETQYF. CDR3 DNA sequence: TGCAGCGGGTCGGCTCGGGGGGGAGAGACCCAGTACTTC.

The rearrangement uses TRBV4-1 and TRBJ2-3, with TRBD1 identical over 7 bases. With 8 bases clipped from V and 5 bases from J, the junction kept 16 bases outside the gene matches. This CDR3 is 16 amino acids long. Germline CDR1 is MGHRA and CDR2 is YSYEKL. This CDR3 is CASGPTGTPPGDTQYF. CDR3 coding DNA: TGCGCCAGCGGTCCGACAGGGACCCCCCCCGGAGATACGCAGTATTTT.

The rearrangement joins TRBV6-6 to TRBJ1-4, with 7 bases fitting TRBD1. Per germline, CDR1 MNHNY and CDR2 SVGAGI (reference sequence). V trimming: 5 bases; J trimming: 7 bases; junction bases outside the gene matches: 10. The length of the CDR3 is 15 residues. The CDR3 loop is CASSPSGGSGEKLFF. The CDR3 bases are TGTGCCAGCAGTCCCTCAGGGGGAAGCGGTGAAAAACTGTTTTTT.

The CDR3 DNA follows: TGTGCCATCAGTGGCCCAGGGGCCGGGGAGCTGTTTTTT. As protein: CAISGPGAGELFF. The chain combines TRBV10-3 with TRBJ2-2; the D gene is possibly TRBD1 (6 bases). Germline CDR1 ENHRY, CDR2 SYGVKD. The CDR3 extends over 13 amino acids. V dropped 4 bases and J dropped 6 bases, with 9 bases sitting between them.

The chain links TRBV4-2 to TRBJ2-6; D gene unclear. The germline V and J ends were trimmed by 4 bases and 0 bases, with 10 bases remaining between them. Germline V gene lookup returns CDR1 LGHNA and CDR2 YNFKEQ. This CDR3 region has 16 residues. The CDR3 DNA is TGTGCCAGCAGCCTCCGTCGGAGCTCTGGGGCCAACGTCCTGACTTTC. Its translation: CASSLRRSSGANVLTF.

The gene calls are TRBV9 and TRBJ1-5; D call uncertain. The CDR3 covers 15 residues. V lost 0 bases and J lost 0, with 7 bases in between. Germline values: CDR1 SGDLS, CDR2 YYNGEE. The CDR3 loop reads CASSVGGYSNQPQHF. The CDR3 region has the DNA TGTGCCAGCAGCGTAGGCGGTTATAGCAATCAGCCCCAGCATTTT.

The chain is built from TRBV9 and TRBJ1-2, with a tentative D call TRBD1 (6 bases). Deletions cut 4 bases from V and 3 bases from J, with 13 bases between. The CDR3 sequence is 14 residues long. Per germline, CDR1 SGDLS and CDR2 YYNGEE. The CDR3 sequence is CASSTHGTYYGYTF. CDR3 sequence (DNA): TGTGCCAGCAGCACCCATGGGACATACTATGGCTACACCTTC.